The 30 T cell receptor beta chains below were found in one sample sequenced in a study of cytomegalovirus exposure and HLA in healthy donors. A multiplex PCR was run with 60 Vbeta primers and 13 Jbeta primers. The protocol was immunoSEQ multiplex PCR, while the TCRdb copy is restricted to in-frame clones and leaves out a portion. The profile shows about 180,000 clones, approximately 80% of them singletons. Sequences were obtained from PBMCs. These receptors were collected from a man younger than 35 in good health and CMV-seronegative.

The rearrangement links TRBV6-5 to TRBJ1-4, with 7 positions matching TRBD1. Unmatched junction bases numbered 7, after V lost 3 bases and J lost 6 bases. CDR3 length: 15 residues. Germline CDR1 and CDR2: MNHEY and SVGAGI. The CDR3 nucleotides read TGTGCCAGCAGTTATCGTGGGACAGACTATGAAAAACTGTTTTTT. As protein: CASSYRGTDYEKLFF.

The chain combines TRBV19 with TRBJ1-6; weak D call: TRBD1 (5 bases). The germline gives CDR1 LNHDA, CDR2 SQIVND (reference sequence). The CDR3 is made up of 17 amino acids. V dropped 6 bases and J dropped 7 bases, with 22 bases sitting between them. CDR3 bases: TGTGCCAGTAGCCACGCGGCTCCCGCGGGGGGGAATTCACCCCTCCACTTT. Its translation: CASSHAAPAGGNSPLHF. Looking up the rest from reference TRBV19 and TRBJ1-6 gives the full variable domain: DGGITQSPKYLFRKEGQNVTLSCEQNLNHDAMYWYRQDPGQGLRLIYYSQIVNDFQKGDIAEGYSVSREKKESFPLTVTSAQKNPTAFYLCASSHAAPAGGNSPLHFGNGTRLTVT.

V gene TRBV2 combines with J gene TRBJ2-3; 13 bases are a match to TRBD2. Germline V gene sequence: CDR1 SNHLY, CDR2 FYNNEI. V shed 4 bases and J 5 bases; nucleotides not matched to a gene: 3. The CDR3 sequence is 15 residues long. The CDR3 sequence is CASSGTSGGLDTQYF. The DNA of the CDR3 is TGTGCCAGCAGTGGGACTAGCGGGGGCTTAGATACGCAGTATTTT.

The CDR3 spells CASSSPGQGFGEQYF. The CDR3 DNA reads TGTGCCAGCAGCTCTCCGGGACAGGGGTTTGGGGAGCAGTACTTC. The V call is TRBV7-9, the J call TRBJ2-7, with TRBD1 matching 10 bases. This CDR3 comprises 15 residues. With V trimmed by 4 bases and J by 7 bases, 10 bases remained unmatched. The germline V gene has CDR1 SEHNR and CDR2 FQNEAQ (reference sequence).

The table lists this clone with a few counts. CDR3 nucleotides: TGCGCCAGCAGCCCGGGACAGGTCTATGAAAAACTGTTTTTT. Amino acid sequence: CASSPGQVYEKLFF. V is TRBV5-1 and J is TRBJ1-4, with 8 bases lining up with TRBD1. The CDR3 extends over 14 amino acids. Germline V gene data show CDR1 as SGHRS and CDR2 as YFSETQ. Trimming removed 4 bases from V and 6 bases from J; junction bases left unmatched: 5.

J is TRBJ1-4 and V is TRBV19; no firm D call. CDR1 is LNHDA, CDR2 SQIVND, per germline (reference sequence). The length of the CDR3 is 15 residues. The V and J ends lost 3 bases and 0 bases respectively, with 8 bases between them. The CDR3 DNA reads as TGTGCCAGTAGTATGAGCGATTCAACTAATGAAAAACTGTTTTTT. This codes for CASSMSDSTNEKLFF.

Regarding this clone: A junction end diverges from the germline sequence, so it may reflect a read error. The genes are TRBV4-3 and TRBJ2-3; 9 bases match TRBD1. The CDR3 runs 14 residues. Germline V CDR1 and CDR2: LGHNA, YSLEER. The CDR3 region has the DNA TGCGCCAGCAGCCAGAATTCTAGGACAGGGGTCCTATTCTTT. It yields the protein CASSQNSRTGVLFF.

This chain connects TRBV10-3 to TRBJ1-2, with D tentatively TRBD1 (6 bases). V was cut by 5 bases and J by 6 bases, with 13 bases left in between. This CDR3 comprises 13 residues. Germline values: CDR1 ENHRY, CDR2 SYGVKD. DNA of the CDR3: TGTGCCATCAGTCTGGACAGAGCCCATGGCTACACCTTC. It yields the protein CAISLDRAHGYTF.

The sample holds one count of this clone. The rearrangement links TRBV5-4 to TRBJ1-4, with TRBD1 identical over 9 bases. The CDR3 is 14 residues long. Germline V gives CDR1 SGHNT, CDR2 YYREEE (reference sequence). The V gene end was trimmed by 3 bases and the J gene end by 8 bases; junction bases not matched to a gene: 5. The CDR3 reads CASSSNRGQEKLFF. CDR3 sequence (DNA): TGTGCCAGCAGCTCTAACAGGGGGCAGGAAAAACTGTTTTTT.

The table lists this clone with a few counts. This chain connects TRBV25-1 to TRBJ1-5; a weak D match, TRBD1 (5 bases). The V and J ends lost 3 bases and 4 bases respectively, with 10 bases between them. Germline V gene data show CDR1 as MGHDK and CDR2 as SYGVNS. The length of the CDR3 is 14 residues. As DNA, the CDR3 is TGTGCCAGCAGTGATGACGGGGGGAATCAGCCCCAGCATTTT. Encoded protein: CASSDDGGNQPQHF.

The V call is TRBV10-2, the J call TRBJ1-6; D might be TRBD1 (5 bases). V lost 7 bases to trimming and J lost 7 bases, with 17 bases between them. Germline V gene sequence: CDR1 WSHSY, CDR2 SAAADI. CDR3 length: 15 residues. CDR3 in DNA: TGCGCCAGCACTAGTGGAGGGGTTAGCAATTCACCCCTCCACTTT. As protein: CASTSGGVSNSPLHF.

This chain connects TRBV7-9 to TRBJ2-3; 8 bases agree with TRBD2. The V gene's germline CDR1 is SEHNR and CDR2 FQNEAQ (reference sequence). Trimming took 5 bases from V and 6 from J; bases not matched to a gene: 16. The CDR3 has 17 amino acids. CDR3 coding DNA: TGTGCCAGCAGCCCTCCCTGGCTAGCGGGTCCTGGGGATACGCAGTATTTT. Translating gives CASSPPWLAGPGDTQYF.

In DNA, the CDR3 is TGTGCCAGTCGCGAGGGGGACAACTCCTACGAGCAGTACTTC. Amino acid sequence: CASREGDNSYEQYF. The J gene is TRBJ2-7, the V gene TRBV14, with a tentative D call TRBD1 (6 bases). Trimming removed 9 bases from V and 0 bases from J, with 15 bases in between. This CDR3 contains 14 residues. CDR1 is SGHDN, CDR2 FVKESK, per germline.

V and J are TRBV6-5 and TRBJ2-7; 7 bases are shared with TRBD1. The CDR3 spans 11 residues. In germline, CDR1 is MNHEY, CDR2 SVGAGI. V trimming: 5 bases; J trimming: 5 bases; junction bases outside the gene matches: 0. CDR3 region: CASSDRDEQYF. The CDR3 DNA reads TGTGCCAGCAGTGACAGGGACGAGCAGTACTTC.

Only a few counts were recorded for this clone. This chain links TRBV14 with TRBJ1-2; TRBD1 agrees at 9 bases. Germline assignment: CDR1 SGHDN and CDR2 FVKESK. The V segment lost 0 bases and the J segment 6 bases; nucleotides outside the gene matches: 8. The CDR3 extends over 16 amino acids. The DNA for the CDR3 is TGTGCCAGCAGCCAAGATATCACAGGGGGCGCGAATGGCTACACCTTC. It translates to CASSQDITGGANGYTF.

The V and J genes are TRBV25-1 and TRBJ1-3; a possible D gene is TRBD1 (5 bases). The germline V gene has CDR1 MGHDK and CDR2 SYGVNS. The CDR3 length is 18 residues. V was trimmed by 0 bases and J by 1 base, leaving 16 bases between them. The CDR3 bases are TGTGCCAGCAGTGAATATGCCAGGGCCGAATCATCTGGAAACACCATATATTTT. Protein: CASSEYARAESSGNTIYF.

The chain joins TRBV27 to TRBJ1-5; TRBD1 matches 8 bases. Germline assignment: CDR1 MNHEY and CDR2 SMNVEV (reference sequence). The CDR3 runs 18 residues. Losses at the gene ends were 0 bases for V and 4 bases for J; bases not matched to a gene: 11. Written as DNA, the CDR3 is TGTGCCAGCAGTTTATCAGCCGACCGGACAGGGTGGAATCAGCCCCAGCATTTT. It yields the protein CASSLSADRTGWNQPQHF.

V gene TRBV6-5 combines with J gene TRBJ1-6; TRBD1 matches at 7 bases. The CDR3 loop spans 16 amino acids. Germline loops: CDR1 MNHEY, CDR2 SVGAGI. J was trimmed by 6 bases and V by 2 bases; bases with no gene match: 7. CDR3 coding DNA: TGTGCCAGCAGTTACAGCGGACAGGTTTCTAATTCACCCCTCCACTTT. Its protein product is CASSYSGQVSNSPLHF.

The chain is built from TRBV18 and TRBJ2-5; D unclear. Trimming took 0 bases from V and 5 from J, leaving 10 bases between them. This CDR3 has 14 amino acids. Germline-derived CDR1 and CDR2 are KGHSH and LQKENI. Written as DNA, the CDR3 is TGTGCCAGCTCACCACCGGTGGGTAGCGAGACCCAGTACTTC. Its translation is CASSPPVGSETQYF.

This clone showed up just once. The rearrangement joins TRBV5-4 to TRBJ2-2; the D is unclear. This CDR3 has 14 residues. Germline CDR1 and CDR2: SGHNT and YYREEE (reference sequence). V shed 4 bases and J shed 4 bases, with 11 bases lying between them. This CDR3 is CASSPHIRTGELFF. In DNA form, the CDR3 reads TGTGCCAGCAGCCCCCACATACGCACCGGGGAGCTGTTTTTT.

The rearrangement links TRBV28 to TRBJ2-5; TRBD1 matches at 8 bases. Per germline, CDR1 MDHEN and CDR2 SYDVKM. The CDR3 loop spans 14 amino acids. After removal of 10 bases from V and 4 bases from J, the junction contained 11 bases not matched to a gene. CDR3 in DNA: TGTGCCACCCGGGACAGGCCAATTCGAGAGACCCAGTACTTC. It encodes CATRDRPIRETQYF.

The chain couples TRBV7-8 to TRBJ2-3; 7 bases match TRBD1. The CDR3 length is 16 residues. Germline CDR1 SGHVS, CDR2 FQNEAQ. J gave up 4 bases and V 5 bases, and 12 bases lay outside the gene matches. The CDR3 region has the DNA TGTGCCAGCAGCAAACGATACGGGACAGCAGCAGATACGCAGTATTTT. Residues: CASSKRYGTAADTQYF.

V usage is TRBV7-9 and J usage is TRBJ2-2, with D possibly TRBD1 on 6 matching bases. With 7 bases removed from V and 6 bases from J, the gap between germline ends came to 21 bases. The CDR3 runs 16 residues. Germline values: CDR1 SEHNR, CDR2 FQNEAQ (reference sequence). The CDR3: CASKNDRSDGAGELFF. The CDR3 DNA reads as TGTGCCAGCAAAAACGACAGGTCCGATGGGGCCGGGGAGCTGTTTTTT.

The V call is TRBV6-5, the J call TRBJ2-7; tentative D call: TRBD1 (6 bases). There are 13 residues in the CDR3. Deletions cut 6 bases from V and 5 bases from J, with 14 bases between. Germline CDR1 is MNHEY and CDR2 is SVGAGI. This CDR3 reads CASSHTGFHEQYF. CDR3 coding DNA: TGTGCCAGCAGCCACACAGGGTTCCACGAGCAGTACTTC.

This sequence joins TRBV4-2 and TRBJ1-4; D not resolved. There are 14 residues in the CDR3. CDR1 and CDR2 (germline): LGHNA, YNFKEQ. Trimming removed 0 bases at V and 11 bases at J, with 13 bases between. The CDR3 loop reads CASSQDRVAEKLFF. The CDR3 DNA sequence: TGTGCCAGCAGCCAAGATCGAGTTGCGGAGAAACTGTTTTTT.

V gene TRBV9 combines with J gene TRBJ1-2; 8 bases are a match to TRBD1. The CDR3 consists of 14 residues. Germline V gene sequence: CDR1 SGDLS, CDR2 YYNGEE. After removal of 2 bases from V and 8 bases from J, the junction contained 8 bases not matched to a gene. CDR3 in DNA: TGTGCCAGCAGCGTTGCAGGGGGCGCGGAAGGCTACACCTTC. Translated, it gives CASSVAGGAEGYTF.

The chain uses TRBV28 and TRBJ1-1; a weak D match, TRBD1 (6 bases). This CDR3 is 13 amino acids long. V lost 5 bases and J lost 5, with 12 bases in between. Germline assignment: CDR1 MDHEN and CDR2 SYDVKM. In DNA form, the CDR3 reads TGTGCCAGCAGTCCCACAGGGCGGACTGAAGCTTTCTTT. Amino acid sequence: CASSPTGRTEAFF. The full variable domain, its missing parts supplied by reference TRBV28 and TRBJ1-1, is DVKVTQSSRYLVKRTGEKVFLECVQDMDHENMFWYRQDPGLGLRLIYFSYDVKMKEKGDIPEGYSVSREKKERFSLILESASTNQTSMYLCASSPTGRTEAFFGQGTRLTVV.

CDR3 region: CASSLSSGGEQFF. The CDR3 nucleotides read TGTGCCAGCAGTTTGTCTTCCGGAGGTGAGCAGTTCTTC. The chain links TRBV28 to TRBJ2-1; tentative D call: TRBD2 (5 bases). CDR1 is MDHEN and CDR2 is SYDVKM in the germline V gene. With 3 bases removed from V and 9 bases from J, the gap between germline ends came to 12 bases. This CDR3 is 13 amino acids long.

CDR3 region: CASSPRLAATYEQYF. CDR3 sequence (DNA): TGTGCCAGCAGTCCCCGACTAGCGGCGACCTACGAGCAGTACTTC. V is TRBV6-5 and J is TRBJ2-7; 9 bases map to TRBD2. The CDR3 totals 15 residues. V dropped 5 bases and J dropped 2; count of bases not matched to a gene: 7. The germline gives CDR1 MNHEY, CDR2 SVGAGI.

The CDR3 reads CASSLGRREVASNEQFF. In nucleotides, the CDR3 is TGTGCCAGCAGCTTAGGTCGTCGAGAAGTAGCGAGCAATGAGCAGTTCTTC. The chain uses TRBV11-3 and TRBJ2-1; maybe TRBD2 (5 bases). The CDR3 consists of 17 residues. V was trimmed by 1 base and J by 6 bases, leaving 19 bases between them. Germline CDR1 reads SGHNT; CDR2 reads YENEEA.